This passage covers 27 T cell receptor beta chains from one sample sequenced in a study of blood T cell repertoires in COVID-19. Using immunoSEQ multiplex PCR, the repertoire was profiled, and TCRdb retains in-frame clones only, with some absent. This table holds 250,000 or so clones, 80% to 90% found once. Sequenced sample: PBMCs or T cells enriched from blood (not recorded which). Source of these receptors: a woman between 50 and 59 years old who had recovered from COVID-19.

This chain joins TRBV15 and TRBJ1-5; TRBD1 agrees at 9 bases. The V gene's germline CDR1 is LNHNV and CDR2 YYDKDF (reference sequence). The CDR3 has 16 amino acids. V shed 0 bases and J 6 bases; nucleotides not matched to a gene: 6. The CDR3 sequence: CATSRDRQTGGQPQHF. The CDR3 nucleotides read TGTGCCACCAGCAGAGATCGACAGACAGGGGGTCAGCCCCAGCATTTT.

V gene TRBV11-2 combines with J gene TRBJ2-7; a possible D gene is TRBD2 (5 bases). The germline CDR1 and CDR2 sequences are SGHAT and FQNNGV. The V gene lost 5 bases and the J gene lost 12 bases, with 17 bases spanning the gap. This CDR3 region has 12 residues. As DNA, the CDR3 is TGTGCCAGCAGCCCAAGAGGGCCCGGGGTGTACTTC. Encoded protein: CASSPRGPGVYF.

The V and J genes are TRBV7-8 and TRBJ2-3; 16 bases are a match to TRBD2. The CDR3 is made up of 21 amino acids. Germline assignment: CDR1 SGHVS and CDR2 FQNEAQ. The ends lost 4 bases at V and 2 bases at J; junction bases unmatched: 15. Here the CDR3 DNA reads TGTGCCAGCAGCTCGAAGTACGGGACTAGCGGGAGGGAGGGTACCACAGATACGCAGTATTTT. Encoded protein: CASSSKYGTSGREGTTDTQYF. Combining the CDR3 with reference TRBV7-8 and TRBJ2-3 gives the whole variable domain GAGVSQSPRYKVAKRGQDVALRCDPISGHVSLFWYQQALGQGPEFLTYFQNEAQLDKSGLPSDRFFAERPEGSVSTLKIQRTQQEDSAVYLCASSSKYGTSGREGTTDTQYFGPGTRLTVL.

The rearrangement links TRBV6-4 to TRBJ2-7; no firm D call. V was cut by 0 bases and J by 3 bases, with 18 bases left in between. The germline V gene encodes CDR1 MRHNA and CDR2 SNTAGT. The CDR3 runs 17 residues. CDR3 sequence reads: CASSDSSFNGPNYEQYF. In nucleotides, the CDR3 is TGTGCCAGCAGTGACTCAAGTTTTAACGGTCCCAACTACGAGCAGTACTTC.

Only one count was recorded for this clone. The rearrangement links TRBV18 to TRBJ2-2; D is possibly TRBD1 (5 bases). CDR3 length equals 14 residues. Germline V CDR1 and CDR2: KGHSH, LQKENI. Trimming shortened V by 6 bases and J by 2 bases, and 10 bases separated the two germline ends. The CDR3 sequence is CASSFDSNTGELFF. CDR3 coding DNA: TGTGCCAGCTCTTTCGACAGCAACACCGGGGAGCTGTTTTTT.

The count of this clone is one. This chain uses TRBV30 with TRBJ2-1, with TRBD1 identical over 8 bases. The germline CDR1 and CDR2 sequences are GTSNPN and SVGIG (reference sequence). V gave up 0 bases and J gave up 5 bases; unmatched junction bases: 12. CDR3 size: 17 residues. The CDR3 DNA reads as TGTGCCTGGAGTGTACGTTTGCGACAGGGGCCCCACAATGAGCAGTTCTTC. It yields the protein CAWSVRLRQGPHNEQFF.

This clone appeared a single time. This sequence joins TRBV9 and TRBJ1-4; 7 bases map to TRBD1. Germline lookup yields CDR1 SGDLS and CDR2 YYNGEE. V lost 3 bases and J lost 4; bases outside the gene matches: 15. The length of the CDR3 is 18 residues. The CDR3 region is CASSGTTPWGTVNEKLFF. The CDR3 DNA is TGTGCCAGCAGCGGAACTACCCCTTGGGGGACAGTTAATGAAAAACTGTTTTTT. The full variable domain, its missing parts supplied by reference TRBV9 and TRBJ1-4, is DSGVTQTPKHLITATGQRVTLRCSPRSGDLSVYWYQQSLDQGLQFLIQYYNGEERAKGNILERFSAQQFPDLHSELNLSSLELGDSALYFCASSGTTPWGTVNEKLFFGSGTQLSVL.

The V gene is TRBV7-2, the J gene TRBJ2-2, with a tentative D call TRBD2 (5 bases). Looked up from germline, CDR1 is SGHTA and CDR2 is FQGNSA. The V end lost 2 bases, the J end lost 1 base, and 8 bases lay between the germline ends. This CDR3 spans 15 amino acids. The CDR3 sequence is CASSLYSGNTGELFF. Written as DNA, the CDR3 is TGTGCCAGCAGCTTATACAGCGGGAACACCGGGGAGCTGTTTTTT.

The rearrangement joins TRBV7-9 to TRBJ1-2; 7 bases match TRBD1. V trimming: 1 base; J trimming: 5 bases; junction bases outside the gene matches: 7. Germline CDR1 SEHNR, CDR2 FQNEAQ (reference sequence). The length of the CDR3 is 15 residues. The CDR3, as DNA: TGTGCCAGCAGCTTAGGTGGGACAGAAGCTTATGGCTACACCTTC. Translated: CASSLGGTEAYGYTF. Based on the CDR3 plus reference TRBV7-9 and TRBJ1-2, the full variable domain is DTGVSQNPRHKITKRGQNVTFRCDPISEHNRLYWYRQTLGQGPEFLTYFQNEAQLEKSRLLSDRFSAERPKGSFSTLEIQRTEQGDSAMYLCASSLGGTEAYGYTFGSGTRLTVV.

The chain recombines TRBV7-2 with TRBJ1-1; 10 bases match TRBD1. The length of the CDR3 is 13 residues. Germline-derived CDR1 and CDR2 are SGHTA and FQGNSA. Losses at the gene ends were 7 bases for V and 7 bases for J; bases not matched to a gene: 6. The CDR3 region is CASTLDRGYEAFF. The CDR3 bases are TGTGCCAGCACCCTGGACAGGGGGTATGAAGCTTTCTTT.

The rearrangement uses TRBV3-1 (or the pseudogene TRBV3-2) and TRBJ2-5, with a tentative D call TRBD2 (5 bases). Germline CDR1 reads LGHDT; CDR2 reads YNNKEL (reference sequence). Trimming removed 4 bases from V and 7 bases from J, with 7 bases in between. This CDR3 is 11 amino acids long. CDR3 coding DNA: TGTGCCAGCAGCCTAAGCGGGACCCAGTACTTC. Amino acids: CASSLSGTQYF.

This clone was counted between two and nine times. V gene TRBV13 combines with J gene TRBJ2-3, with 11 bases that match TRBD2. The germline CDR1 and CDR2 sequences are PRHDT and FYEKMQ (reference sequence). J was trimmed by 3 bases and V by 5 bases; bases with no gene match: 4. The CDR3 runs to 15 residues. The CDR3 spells CASSPRTSGTDTQYF. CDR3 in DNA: TGTGCCAGCAGCCCTCGGACTAGCGGGACAGATACGCAGTATTTT.

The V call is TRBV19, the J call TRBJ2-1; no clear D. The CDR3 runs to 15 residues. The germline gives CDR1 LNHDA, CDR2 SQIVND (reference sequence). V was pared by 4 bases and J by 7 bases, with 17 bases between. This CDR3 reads CASSTRLPEVNEQFF. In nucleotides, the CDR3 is TGTGCCAGTAGTACCAGACTCCCAGAGGTTAATGAGCAGTTCTTC.

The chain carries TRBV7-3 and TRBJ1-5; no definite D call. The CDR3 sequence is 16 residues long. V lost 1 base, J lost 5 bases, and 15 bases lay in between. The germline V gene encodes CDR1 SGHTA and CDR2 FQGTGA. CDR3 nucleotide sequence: TGTGCCAGCAGCTTAATGGTTCGGGGTACGGATCAGCCCCAGCATTTT. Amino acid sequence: CASSLMVRGTDQPQHF.

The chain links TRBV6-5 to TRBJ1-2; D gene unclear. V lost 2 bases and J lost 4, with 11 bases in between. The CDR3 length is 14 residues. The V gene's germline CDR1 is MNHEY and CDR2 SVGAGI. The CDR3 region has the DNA TGTGCCAGCAGTTACGTCGTCAGGTTCTATGGCTACACCTTC. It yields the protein CASSYVVRFYGYTF.

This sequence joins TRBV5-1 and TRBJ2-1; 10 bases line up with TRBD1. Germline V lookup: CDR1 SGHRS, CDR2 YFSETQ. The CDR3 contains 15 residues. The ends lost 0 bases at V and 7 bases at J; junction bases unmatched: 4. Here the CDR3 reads CASSLEGQGVNEQFF. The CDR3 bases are TGCGCCAGCAGCTTGGAAGGACAGGGGGTGAATGAGCAGTTCTTC.

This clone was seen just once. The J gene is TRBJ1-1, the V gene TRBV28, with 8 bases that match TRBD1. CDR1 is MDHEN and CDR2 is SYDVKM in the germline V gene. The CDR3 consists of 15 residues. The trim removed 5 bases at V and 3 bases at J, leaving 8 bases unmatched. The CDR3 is CASSRNRGTDTEAFF. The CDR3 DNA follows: TGTGCCAGCAGTCGAAACAGGGGGACGGACACTGAAGCTTTCTTT.

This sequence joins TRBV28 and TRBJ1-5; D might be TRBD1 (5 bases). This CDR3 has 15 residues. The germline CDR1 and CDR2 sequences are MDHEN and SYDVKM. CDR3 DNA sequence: TGTGAGGGGTTTTTAAGGGATGTTCTGGGTCAGCCCCAGCATTTT. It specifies CEGFLRDVLGQPQHF.

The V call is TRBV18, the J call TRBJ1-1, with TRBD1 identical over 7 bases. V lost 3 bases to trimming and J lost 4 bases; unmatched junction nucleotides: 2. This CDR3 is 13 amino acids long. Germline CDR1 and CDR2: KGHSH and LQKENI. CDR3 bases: TGTGCCAGCTCACCCCGGACAGGCACTGAAGCTTTCTTT. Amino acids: CASSPRTGTEAFF.

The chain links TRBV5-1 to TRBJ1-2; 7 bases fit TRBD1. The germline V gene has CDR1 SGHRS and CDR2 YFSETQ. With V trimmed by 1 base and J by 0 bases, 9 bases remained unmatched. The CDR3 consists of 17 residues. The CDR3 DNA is TGCGCCAGCAGCTTGTCTCTTGGAGGGACAGCTAACTATGGCTACACCTTC. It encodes CASSLSLGGTANYGYTF.

The CDR3 region has the DNA TGTGCCAGCAGCCTAGGACAGGGCAGTTCGGATACGCAGTATTTT. It codes for CASSLGQGSSDTQYF. The V call is TRBV5-8, the J call TRBJ2-3, with 8 bases lining up with TRBD1. With V trimmed by 4 bases and J by 6 bases, 10 bases remained unmatched. This CDR3 is built from 15 residues. In germline, CDR1 is SGHTS, CDR2 YDEGEE.

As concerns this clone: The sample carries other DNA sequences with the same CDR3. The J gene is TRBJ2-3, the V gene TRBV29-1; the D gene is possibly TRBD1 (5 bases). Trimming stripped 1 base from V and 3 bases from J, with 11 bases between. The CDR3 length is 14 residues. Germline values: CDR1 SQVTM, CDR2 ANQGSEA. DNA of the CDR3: TGCAGCGTTGAAGCGGCCTCAGGGACAGATACGCAGTATTTT. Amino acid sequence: CSVEAASGTDTQYF.

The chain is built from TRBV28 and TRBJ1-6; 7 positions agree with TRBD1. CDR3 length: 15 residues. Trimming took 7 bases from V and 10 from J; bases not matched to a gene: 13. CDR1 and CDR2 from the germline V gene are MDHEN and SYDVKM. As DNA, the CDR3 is TGTGCCAGCATCGCAAATCAGGGGGTACTGTCACCCCTCCACTTT. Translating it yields CASIANQGVLSPLHF.

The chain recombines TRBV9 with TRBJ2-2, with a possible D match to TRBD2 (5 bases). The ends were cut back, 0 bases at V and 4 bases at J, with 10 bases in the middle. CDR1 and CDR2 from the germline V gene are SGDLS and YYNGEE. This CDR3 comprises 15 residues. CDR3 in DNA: TGTGCCAGCAGCGTAGATATGGGAGCCACCGGGGAGCTGTTTTTT. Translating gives CASSVDMGATGELFF.

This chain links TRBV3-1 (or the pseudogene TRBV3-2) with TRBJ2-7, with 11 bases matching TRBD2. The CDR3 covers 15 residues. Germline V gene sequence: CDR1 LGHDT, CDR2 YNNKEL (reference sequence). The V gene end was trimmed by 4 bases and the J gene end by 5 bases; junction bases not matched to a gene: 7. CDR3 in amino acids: CASSPTSGKYHEQYF. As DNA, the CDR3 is TGTGCCAGCAGCCCGACTAGCGGGAAGTACCACGAGCAGTACTTC.

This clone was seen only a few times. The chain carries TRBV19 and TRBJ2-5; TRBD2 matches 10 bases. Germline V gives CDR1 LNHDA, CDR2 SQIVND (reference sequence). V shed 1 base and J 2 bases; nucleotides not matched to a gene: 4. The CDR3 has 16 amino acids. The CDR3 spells CASSIGAGGLQETQYF. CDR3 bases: TGTGCCAGTAGTATAGGAGCGGGAGGGCTACAAGAGACCCAGTACTTC.

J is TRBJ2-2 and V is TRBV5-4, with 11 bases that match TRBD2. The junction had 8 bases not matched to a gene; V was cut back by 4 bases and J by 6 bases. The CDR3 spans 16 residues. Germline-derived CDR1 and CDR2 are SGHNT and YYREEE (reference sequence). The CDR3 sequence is CASSLELAGVAGELFF. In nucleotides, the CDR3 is TGTGCCAGCAGCCTGGAACTAGCGGGAGTGGCCGGGGAGCTGTTTTTT.